Given below is one T cell receptor (beta chain) in context. The target antigen is unknown. This sample stems from a study of OX40 agonist ivuxolimab in advanced cancers. If patients had autoimmune disease history or systemic immunosuppression, they were excluded. At baseline, cycle 4 day 1, and cycle 7 day 1, blood was sampled. The V and J ends lost 10 bases and 2 bases respectively, with 14 bases between them. The CDR3 spans 13 residues. CDR1 is LNHDA and CDR2 is SQIVND in the germline V gene (reference sequence). The method was immunoSEQ multiplex PCR; TCRdb's version includes in-frame clones alone and lacks a portion of them. Here the sample spans about 69,000 clones, about 85% being singletons. Study-level findings and limits: Dose levels from 0.1 to 3.0 mg/kg saw CD4+ and CD8+ blood T cells expand clonally by week 6. Determination of antigen specificity was not performed for the expanded peripheral T cells.

The sequence came from an adult with an advanced solid tumor such as melanoma, head and neck, liver or kidney cancer. The genes are TRBV19 and TRBJ2-5, with D perhaps matching TRBD2 (6 bases). The sample in question was CD4+ or CD8+ T cells sorted from blood, obtained in a trial of the OX40 agonist ivuxolimab. The DNA of the CDR3 is TGTGCCACTTCAAGGGAGGTGCAAGAGACCCAGTACTTC. It encodes CATSREVQETQYF.